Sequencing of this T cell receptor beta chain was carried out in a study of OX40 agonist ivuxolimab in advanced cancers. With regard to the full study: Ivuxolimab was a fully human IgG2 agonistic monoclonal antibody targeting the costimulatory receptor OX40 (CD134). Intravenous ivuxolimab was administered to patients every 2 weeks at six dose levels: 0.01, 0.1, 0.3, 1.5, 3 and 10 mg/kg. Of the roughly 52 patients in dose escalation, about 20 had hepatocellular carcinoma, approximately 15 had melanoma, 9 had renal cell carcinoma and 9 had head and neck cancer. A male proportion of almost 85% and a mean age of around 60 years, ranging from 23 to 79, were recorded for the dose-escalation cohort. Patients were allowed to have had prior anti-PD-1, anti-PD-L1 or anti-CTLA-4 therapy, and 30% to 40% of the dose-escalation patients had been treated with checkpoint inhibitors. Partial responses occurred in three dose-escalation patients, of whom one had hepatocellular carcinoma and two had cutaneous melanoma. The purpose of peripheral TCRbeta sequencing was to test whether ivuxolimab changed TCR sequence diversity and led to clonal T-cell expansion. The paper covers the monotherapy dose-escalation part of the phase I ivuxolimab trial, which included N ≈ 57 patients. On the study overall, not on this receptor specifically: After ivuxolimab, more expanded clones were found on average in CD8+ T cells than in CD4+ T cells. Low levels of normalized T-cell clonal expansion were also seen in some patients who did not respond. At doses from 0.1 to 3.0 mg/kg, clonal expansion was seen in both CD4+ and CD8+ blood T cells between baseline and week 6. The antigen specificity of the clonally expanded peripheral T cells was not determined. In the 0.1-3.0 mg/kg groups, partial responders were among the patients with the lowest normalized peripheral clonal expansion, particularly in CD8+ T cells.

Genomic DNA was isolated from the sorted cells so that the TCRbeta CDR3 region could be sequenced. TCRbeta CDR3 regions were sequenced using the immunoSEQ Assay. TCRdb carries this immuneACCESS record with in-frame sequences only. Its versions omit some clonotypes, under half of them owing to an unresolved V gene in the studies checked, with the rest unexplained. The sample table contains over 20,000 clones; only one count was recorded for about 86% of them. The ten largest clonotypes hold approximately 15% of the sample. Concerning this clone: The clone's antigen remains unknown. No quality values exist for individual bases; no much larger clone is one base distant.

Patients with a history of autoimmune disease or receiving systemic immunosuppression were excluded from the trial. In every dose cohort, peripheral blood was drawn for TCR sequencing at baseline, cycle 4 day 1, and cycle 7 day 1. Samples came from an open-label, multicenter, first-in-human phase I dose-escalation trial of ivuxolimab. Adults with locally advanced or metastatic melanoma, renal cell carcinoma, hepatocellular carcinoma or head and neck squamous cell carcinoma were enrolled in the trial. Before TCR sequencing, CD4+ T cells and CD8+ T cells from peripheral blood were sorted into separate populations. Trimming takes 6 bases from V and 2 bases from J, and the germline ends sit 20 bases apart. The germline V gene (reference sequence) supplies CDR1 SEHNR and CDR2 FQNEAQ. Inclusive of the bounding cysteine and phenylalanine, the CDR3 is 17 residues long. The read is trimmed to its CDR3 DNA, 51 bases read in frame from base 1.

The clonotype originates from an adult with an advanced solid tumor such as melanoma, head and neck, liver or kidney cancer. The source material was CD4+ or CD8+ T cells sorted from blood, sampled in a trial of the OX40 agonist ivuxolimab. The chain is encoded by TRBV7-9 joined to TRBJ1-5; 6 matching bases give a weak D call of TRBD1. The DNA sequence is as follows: TGTGCCAGCAGTTCATGGGGGGGGCAGGATGGCAATCAGCCCCAGCATTTT. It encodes CASSSWGGQDGNQPQHF.